This T cell receptor (beta chain) was documented in a study of metastatic and nonmetastatic thyroid tumors. Study-level background: Thyroid patients, malignant and benign, had repertoires compared across blood and tumor or nodule tissue. The study's findings and limits: The reported finding was significantly higher TCR beta diversity in malignant thyroid tumors relative to benign nodules, in blood and tumor.

V was cut by 5 bases and J by 8 bases, with 23 bases left in between. The CDR3 consists of 16 residues. Per the germline V gene, CDR1 is WSHSY and CDR2 is SAAADI. Until they underwent thyroid surgery, no patient had received any treatment. Authors' data handling: A classifier for distant metastasis in papillary thyroid cancer was constructed using CDR3 differences observed across clinicopathological groups. TCRdb redid the clone calls on the PCR reads using MiXCR. In this record, the V and J calls reflect TCRdb's handling and not the investigators' own analysis. Among 85,000 to 100,000 clones, roughly 13% were seen once, and the ten largest hold around 11%. Concerning this clone itself: Its antigen remains unidentified. Additional DNA sequences in this sample encode the identical CDR3.

The source material was blood. This receptor was taken from a female donor with papillary thyroid cancer or a benign thyroid nodule (not recorded which). Some clones in this sample may be carry-over from other donors' samples. The chain joins TRBV10-2 to TRBJ2-3; perhaps TRBD2 as D (6 bases). This chain's CDR3 is CASSPGGAAGGSTQYF. The CDR3, as DNA: TGCGCCAGCAGTCCAGGCGGGGCGGCCGGTGGCTCTACGCAGTATTTT.